The TCR beta chain described here comes from a study of cytomegalovirus exposure and HLA in healthy donors. The sample holds a few counts of this clone. CDR3 size: 16 residues. It was with 60 Vbeta and 13 Jbeta primers that the PCR ran. Method: immunoSEQ multiplex PCR; TCRdb's copy keeps in-frame clones and lacks some. The table shows 170,000 or so clones, with 65% to 85% occurring only once. The chain carries TRBV21-1 and TRBJ1-2. TRBV21-1 is a recognized pseudogene. This sequence was found in a woman between 45 and 60 years old in good health and CMV-seropositive. The sequenced sample consisted of PBMCs. CDR3 sequence reads: CASSKGRPLLPHGYTF. The CDR3 DNA follows: TGTGCCAGCAGCAAAGGGCGGCCACTTCTTCCCCATGGCTACACCTTC.